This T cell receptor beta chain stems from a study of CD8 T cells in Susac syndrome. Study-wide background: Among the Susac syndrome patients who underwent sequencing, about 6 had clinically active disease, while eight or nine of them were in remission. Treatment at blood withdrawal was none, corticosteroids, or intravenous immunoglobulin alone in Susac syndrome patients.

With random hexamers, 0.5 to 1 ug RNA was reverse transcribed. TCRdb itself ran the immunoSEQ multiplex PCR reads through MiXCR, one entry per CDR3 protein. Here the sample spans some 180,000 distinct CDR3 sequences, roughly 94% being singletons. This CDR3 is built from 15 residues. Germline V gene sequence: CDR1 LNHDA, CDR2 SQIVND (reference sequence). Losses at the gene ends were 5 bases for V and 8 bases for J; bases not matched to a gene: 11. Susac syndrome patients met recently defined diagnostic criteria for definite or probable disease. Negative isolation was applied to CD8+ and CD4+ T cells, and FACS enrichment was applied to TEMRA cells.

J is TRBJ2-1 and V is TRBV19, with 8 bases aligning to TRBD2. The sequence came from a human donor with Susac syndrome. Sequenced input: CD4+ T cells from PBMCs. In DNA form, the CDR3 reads TGTGCCAGTAGTCCGTCACTAGCGGCAGACCATGAGCAGTTCTTC. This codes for CASSPSLAADHEQFF.